What follows is one TCR beta chain and its context. The PCR was carried out with 60 Vbeta primers and 13 Jbeta primers. Some clones are missing from TCRdb's copy, which holds only in-frame ones; the method was immunoSEQ multiplex PCR. The data show 150,000 to 200,000 clones, with about 80% seen just once and 0.65% held by the top ten. These data originate in a study of cytomegalovirus exposure and HLA in healthy donors. CDR3 length: 16 residues. The receptor was isolated from a boy aged 5-17 years in good health and CMV-seronegative. This rearrangement joins TRBV12-2 to TRBJ1-2. TRBV12-2 represents a pseudogene. What was sequenced was PBMCs. Written as DNA, the CDR3 is TGTGCAAGTCGCTTATCCCAAATCCGGGAAAACTATGGCTACACCTTC. As protein: CASRLSQIRENYGYTF.